Below, 21 T cell receptor beta chains from the same sample are listed, as sequenced in a study of monozygotic twins with inflammatory bowel disease. TCRdb reprocessed the 5' RACE reads, with one entry per CDR3 protein and no DNA. Its table lists about 300,000 distinct CDR3 sequences. Sequenced: blood. The source of these receptors is a human donor with ulcerative colitis or Crohn's disease, or a healthy co-twin of an affected twin (not recorded which).

CDR3 protein: CASSGVQGRPNYGYTF. The chain combines TRBV4-3 with TRBJ1-2; TCRdb indicates TRBD1, and absent DNA this call remains unverified. The CDR3 sequence is 16 residues long. Germline CDR1 and CDR2: LGHNA and YSLEER.

The genes are TRBV3-1 and TRBJ2-1; TCRdb's D gene call, TRBD2, goes unchecked for lack of DNA. Looked up from germline, CDR1 is LGHDT and CDR2 is YNNKEL (reference sequence). The CDR3 loop spans 18 amino acids. The CDR3 protein is CASSPSSGSFLNYNEQFF.

The J gene is TRBJ2-2, the V gene TRBV29-1. Germline loops: CDR1 SQVTM, CDR2 ANQGSEA. This CDR3 has 13 amino acids. The CDR3 protein is CSVERTGSGELFF.

The gene calls are TRBV7-9 and TRBJ2-1; the TCRdb D gene call, TRBD2, has no DNA to confirm it. Germline lookup yields CDR1 SEHNR and CDR2 FQNEAQ (reference sequence). The CDR3 totals 12 residues. CDR3 protein: CASSQGTSGVLF.

The CDR3 loop reads CASSPRSGVGSPLHF. The V call is TRBV12-3 or TRBV12-4, the J call TRBJ1-6; TCRdb gives TRBD1 as the D gene, but with no DNA this cannot be confirmed. The CDR3 sequence is 15 residues long.

J is TRBJ1-1 and V is TRBV18. From germline, CDR1 is KGHSH and CDR2 LQKENI. This CDR3 has 15 residues. CDR3: CASSPFLQANTEAFF. Using reference TRBV18 and TRBJ1-1 for the parts outside the CDR3, the full variable domain is NAGVMQNPRHLVRRRGQEARLRCSPMKGHSHVYWYRQLPEEGLKFMVYLQKENIIDESGMPKERFSAEFPKEGPSILRIQQVVRGDSAAYFCASSPFLQANTEAFFGQGTRLTVV.

The chain links TRBV4-1 to TRBJ1-1; the D call from TCRdb, TRBD1, cannot be confirmed without DNA. There are 14 residues in the CDR3. CDR1 and CDR2 (germline): MGHRA, YSYEKL. CDR3 region: CASSPDKAVTEAFF.

This rearrangement joins TRBV7-2 to TRBJ2-5; no DNA is available, so the TRBD1 call from TCRdb remains unchecked. The germline V gene encodes CDR1 SGHTA and CDR2 FQGNSA. This CDR3 has 15 amino acids. CDR3 sequence reads: CASRGDRGTQETQYF.

This chain connects TRBV10-2 to TRBJ2-3; TCRdb proposes TRBD1, but this gene call is untestable without DNA. The CDR3 runs 18 residues. Germline assignment: CDR1 WSHSY and CDR2 SAAADI. The CDR3 sequence is CASSSTRRPGQITDTQYF.

The chain links TRBV12-3 or TRBV12-4 to TRBJ2-2; as DNA is missing, the TRBD1 call by TCRdb cannot be tested. The CDR3 is made up of 14 amino acids. CDR3 amino acids: CASSTGPLEEGLFF.

The chain links TRBV7-2 to TRBJ2-5; TCRdb returns TRBD1, unconfirmable since there is no DNA. The CDR3 runs to 13 residues. Germline CDR1 reads SGHTA; CDR2 reads FQGNSA. The CDR3 loop reads CASSLMGGKTQYF.

The gene calls are TRBV7-2 and TRBJ2-2. CDR3 size: 15 residues. The germline gives CDR1 SGHTA, CDR2 FQGNSA. The CDR3 is CASSSQGANTGELFF.

The chain employs TRBV4-1 and TRBJ2-1; TCRdb gives TRBD2 as the D gene, but with no DNA this cannot be confirmed. This CDR3 is built from 17 residues. CDR1 is MGHRA and CDR2 is YSYEKL in the germline V gene. This CDR3 is CASSLDPGLAGGHEQFF.

The chain carries TRBV12-3 or TRBV12-4 and TRBJ2-3. CDR3 size: 12 residues. CDR3 in amino acids: CASSLRLDTQYF.

The J gene is TRBJ2-5, the V gene TRBV20-1; TCRdb's D gene call, TRBD1, goes unchecked for lack of DNA. This CDR3 has 15 residues. Germline CDR1 DFQATT, CDR2 SNEGSKA (reference sequence). The CDR3 loop is CSARAQRTTKETQYF.

This sequence joins TRBV7-7 and TRBJ2-2. Germline values: CDR1 SSHAT, CDR2 FNYEAQ (reference sequence). The CDR3 is 15 residues long. The CDR3 loop reads CASSLDSGLAGELFF.

This chain uses TRBV3-1 with TRBJ2-1; TCRdb gives TRBD2 as the D gene, but with no DNA this cannot be confirmed. This CDR3 spans 16 amino acids. In germline, CDR1 is LGHDT, CDR2 YNNKEL (reference sequence). The CDR3 loop is CASSQPGLNLWNEQFF.

The chain uses TRBV5-6 and TRBJ1-1. The CDR3 extends over 15 amino acids. Looked up from germline, CDR1 is SGHDT and CDR2 is YYEEEE. Here the CDR3 reads CASSLGPGGGTEAFF.

The chain joins TRBV28 to TRBJ1-4; TCRdb picks TRBD1, but there is no DNA to check that call. This CDR3 comprises 15 residues. Per the germline V gene, CDR1 is MDHEN and CDR2 is SYDVKM. CDR3 region: CASSTKTGMGEKLFF.

The chain has TRBV18 and TRBJ2-3; lacking DNA, the TRBD1 call made by TCRdb goes unchecked. Germline CDR1 KGHSH, CDR2 LQKENI. The CDR3 extends over 16 amino acids. The CDR3 spells CASSPQKGTGTDTQYF.

The chain joins TRBV18 to TRBJ1-2. Germline assignment: CDR1 KGHSH and CDR2 LQKENI. The CDR3 has 14 amino acids. This CDR3 reads CASSPNGNTLGYTF.